These T cell receptor beta chains were read from a single sample in a study of blood T cell repertoires in COVID-19. Sequencing was performed with immunoSEQ multiplex PCR; in TCRdb, only in-frame clones are kept and a portion is missing. The sample has a few hundred thousand clones; around 78% are singletons. The specimen sequenced was peripheral blood. The receptor set was obtained from a man aged 60-69 years who had recovered from COVID-19. Both conserved end residues are part of each CDR3. D genes are given only for firm matches. A row's size may be missing; if present it is once, few, many or a size class.

TRBJ1-4 TRBV12-3/TRBV12-4 TRBD1 NA TGTGCCAGCAGTCGGGACAGCAATGAAAAACTGTTTTTT CASSRDSNEKLFF
TRBJ2-7 TRBV5-1 TRBD1 NA TGCGCCAGCAGCTTGGTGGGGACAGGGGGTGAAAACGAGCAGTACTTC CASSLVGTGGENEQYF
TRBJ1-2 TRBV6-5 TRBD1 NA TGTGCCAGCGGCCTGCGGACAGGGCTTAAGGGCTACACCTTC CASGLRTGLKGYTF
TRBJ2-5 TRBV5-5 NA NA TGTGCCAGCAGCCTTCAGGGTTGGGAGACCCAGTACTTC CASSLQGWETQYF
TRBJ1-1 TRBV25-1 NA NA TGTGCCAGCAGTGAATCTCTCGGCACTGAAGCTTTCTTT CASSESLGTEAFF
TRBJ1-2 TRBV2 NA NA TGTGCCAGCAGTGATCCACTAGAGATAGACACCTTC CASSDPLEIDTF
TRBJ1-6 TRBV19 NA NA TGTGCCAGTAGGACCGGGAACCTTTCACCCCTCCACTTT CASRTGNLSPLHF
TRBJ2-5 TRBV11-2 NA NA TGTGCCAGCAGCTTCGCTAGTCTGGGGACCCAGTACTTC CASSFASLGTQYF
TRBJ2-3 TRBV5-1 NA NA TGCGCCAGCAGCTTGTCGGGGATCGGGACAGATACGCAGTATTTT CASSLSGIGTDTQYF
TRBJ1-3 TRBV29-1 NA NA TGCAGCGGTGGGGAGTCCTCTGGAAACACCATATATTTT CSGGESSGNTIYF
TRBJ1-5 TRBV6-6 TRBD1 NA TGTGCCAGCAGCTACACAGGGGGCGCAGGACAGCCCCAGCATTTT CASSYTGGAGQPQHF
TRBJ1-2 TRBV3-1/TRBV3-2 NA NA TGTGCCAGCAGCCAAGATCCGGGCAGGGGAGACTATGGCTACACCTTC CASSQDPGRGDYGYTF
TRBJ1-1 TRBV5-1 TRBD1 once TGCGCCAGCAGCCCGAAAGGACAGGTGAACACTGAAGCTTTCTTT CASSPKGQVNTEAFF
TRBJ2-2 TRBV29-1 TRBD2 NA TGCAGCGTTGACAGCGGGAAAAACACCGGGGAGCTGTTTTTT CSVDSGKNTGELFF
TRBJ1-6 TRBV2 NA NA TGTGCCAGCAGGGTTCGGTCACCCCTCCACTTT CASRVRSPLHF
TRBJ1-1 TRBV18 TRBD1 NA TGTGCCAGCTCACCGAAACAGGGGGTGAACACTGAAGCTTTCTTT CASSPKQGVNTEAFF
TRBJ1-3 TRBV5-4 TRBD1 NA TGTGCCAGCAGCCGCAGCTGGGACAGGGGGCAGCGAAACACCATATATTTT CASSRSWDRGQRNTIYF
TRBJ2-7 TRBV6-1 NA few TGTGCCAGCAGTGATCCAGGACATTCGAGCGAGCAGTACTTC CASSDPGHSSEQYF
TRBJ1-1 TRBV5-1 NA NA TGCGCCAGCAGCTTAACAGTGAACACTGAAGCTTTCTTT CASSLTVNTEAFF
TRBJ2-2 TRBV5-8 TRBD1 NA TGTGCCTCGCTTGTGGGACAGGGGTTAAACACCGGGGAGCTGTTTTTT CASLVGQGLNTGELFF
TRBJ2-4 TRBV18 TRBD2 NA TGTGCCAGCTCACTTAAAGGCGGCGGGGGGATTGTCAAAAACATTCAGTACTTC CASSLKGGGGIVKNIQYF
TRBJ2-2 TRBV19 TRBD1 NA TGTGCCAGTAGTATGCGGGGGACAGGGGGAACCGGGGAGCTGTTTTTT CASSMRGTGGTGELFF
TRBJ2-3 TRBV11-3 NA NA TGTGCCAGCAGCTTAAATTTCTTTAATACGCAGTATTTT CASSLNFFNTQYF
TRBJ2-1 TRBV5-4 NA NA TGTGCCAGCAGCTTGACTAGTCGGTCCTACAATGAGCAGTTCTTC CASSLTSRSYNEQFF